This TCR beta chain came from a study of CD8 T cells in Susac syndrome. The RNA, about 0.5 to 1 ug, was put through reverse transcription using random hexamers. Amplification of TCR beta CDR3 was carried out by immunoSEQ multiplex PCR, which covered 54 Vbeta and 13 Jbeta segments. TCRdb passed the immunoSEQ multiplex PCR reads through MiXCR, listing each CDR3 protein once. In the table there are 95,000 to 150,000 distinct CDR3 sequences, 90% to 95% of which are singletons. This clonotype showed up just once. The CDR3 is 13 amino acids. CDR1 is SGHVS and CDR2 is FQNEAQ in the germline V gene. Trimming took off 0 bases at V and 5 bases at J, with 5 bases between the two ends. TCR beta from blood CD8+ and CD4+ T cells was sequenced.

What was sequenced was CD4+ T cells from PBMCs. The TCR sequence derives from a human donor in good health. The chain has TRBV7-8 and TRBJ1-5; D gene ambiguous. The chain's CDR3 is CASSLAEHQPQHF. The CDR3 coding sequence is TGTGCCAGCAGCTTAGCAGAGCATCAGCCCCAGCATTTT.